This T cell receptor beta chain was sequenced for a study of blood T cells in healthy people across ages. The second PCR ran about 6 to 11 cycles with a sample-barcoded 5' primer and J-beta primers. CDR3-containing paired-end reads numbered at least 2.5 million in each sample. A single record per CDR3 protein comes from TCRdb applying MiXCR to the 5' RACE reads. The table includes 760,000 or so distinct CDR3 sequences, more than 20% detected once. This clonotype was seen only a few times. From germline, CDR1 is SGHTA and CDR2 FQGNSA. V was pared by 4 bases and J by 3 bases, with 12 bases between. The CDR3 length is 14 residues. This same sample was also part of a study on T cells of mothers and their children. From that study: For the second PCR, the M1S primer put in sample barcodes and 2-4 random nucleotides. Normalized overlap was always slightly, never significantly, higher in related than unrelated mother-child pairs.

This TCR came from a boy under 18 in good health. V usage is TRBV7-2 and J usage is TRBJ2-5; unclear D gene. Sample: blood. The CDR3 DNA reads TGTGCCAGCAGCTCCTCCGTAGAGGAAGAGACCCAGTACTTC. Protein sequence: CASSSSVEEETQYF. Drawing the rest from reference TRBV7-2 and TRBJ2-5, the complete variable domain is GAGVSQSPSNKVTEKGKDVELRCDPISGHTALYWYRQSLGQGLEFLIYFQGNSAPDKSGLPSDRFSAERTGGSVSTLTIQRTQQEDSAVYLCASSSSVEEETQYFGPGTRLLVL.